This T cell receptor beta chain is drawn from a study of blood T cell repertoires in COVID-19. Background on the study: The United States, Italy and Spain provided the acute and convalescent COVID-19 samples. From T cells, B-cell-depleted T cells, or PBMCs came the material, which was cDNA or gDNA.

In the original processing: Scientists estimated how many nucleated cells there were by amplifying reference gene primers. Method: immunoSEQ multiplex PCR; TCRdb's copy keeps in-frame clones and lacks some. That table supplies the V and J calls and clone size; D and trimming were determined from the DNA. Here the sample spans roughly 200,000 clones, roughly 80% being singletons. V lost 5 bases to trimming and J lost 5 bases; unmatched junction nucleotides: 17. Looked up from germline, CDR1 is MNHEY and CDR2 is SMNVEV (reference sequence). The CDR3 loop spans 17 amino acids. This TCR was recovered from a woman of 80 years or more with acute or convalescent COVID-19. The sequencing input was peripheral blood. The chain carries TRBV27 and TRBJ1-2, with 7 bases fitting TRBD1. CDR3 residues: CASSPTPELGGRYGYTF. CDR3 in DNA: TGTGCCAGCAGTCCTACCCCGGAACTAGGGGGCCGGTATGGCTACACCTTC.